The 27 T cell receptor beta chains presented below share a single source sample, sequenced in a study of T cell responses to AZD1222 COVID-19 vaccine. TCRdb's table, derived via immunoSEQ multiplex PCR, lists solely in-frame clones and lacks some. The sample lists about 190,000 clones, over 85% occurring once. Material: peripheral blood, obtained 28 days after the second dose of the MenACWY control vaccine. Source of these receptors: an adult who received the MenACWY meningococcal vaccine as a control.

The V and J genes are TRBV10-1 and TRBJ1-6, with unresolved D. V was cut by 8 bases and J by 0 bases, with 11 bases left in between. The germline CDR1 and CDR2 sequences are WNHNN and SYGVQD (reference sequence). This CDR3 has 15 amino acids. CDR3 DNA: TGCGCCAGCGGCTACAGCAGCTCCTATAATTCACCCCTCCACTTT. Its protein is CASGYSSSYNSPLHF.

The chain recombines TRBV29-1 with TRBJ2-7; D is possibly TRBD2 (5 bases). This CDR3 comprises 13 residues. With 6 bases removed from V and 3 bases from J, the gap between germline ends came to 15 bases. Germline V gene lookup returns CDR1 SQVTM and CDR2 ANQGSEA. CDR3: CSVEDFPNYEQYF. CDR3 sequence (DNA): TGCAGCGTGGAGGACTTCCCGAACTACGAGCAGTACTTC.

This clone was counted once. The chain links TRBV27 to TRBJ1-1; D is uncertain. The CDR3 is 13 residues long. CDR1 MNHEY and CDR2 SMNVEV come from the germline V gene (reference sequence). With 8 bases removed from V and 5 bases from J, the gap between germline ends came to 15 bases. CDR3 in DNA: TGTGCCAGCTCGGTCGGGAGTCGTACTGAAGCTTTCTTT. Translating it yields CASSVGSRTEAFF.

V and J are TRBV15 and TRBJ1-2; D not resolved. V lost 0 bases and J 4 bases, leaving 12 bases between the germline ends. In germline, CDR1 is LNHNV, CDR2 YYDKDF (reference sequence). The CDR3 covers 15 residues. The CDR3: CATSRDQSAFYGYTF. The CDR3 DNA reads as TGTGCCACCAGCAGAGATCAGTCCGCCTTCTATGGCTACACCTTC.

V and J are TRBV5-1 and TRBJ1-1; D not certain. Germline V gene lookup returns CDR1 SGHRS and CDR2 YFSETQ. CDR3 length equals 15 residues. V was trimmed by 0 bases and J by 7 bases, leaving 16 bases between them. The CDR3 coding sequence is TGCGCCAGCAGCTTGGAGGCACTGGTAGGTGTTGAAGCTTTCTTT. It translates to CASSLEALVGVEAFF.

The J gene is TRBJ2-5, the V gene TRBV7-2, with 8 bases that match TRBD1. This CDR3 region has 16 residues. The junction had 13 bases not matched to a gene; V was cut back by 8 bases and J by 2 bases. CDR1 and CDR2 from the germline V gene are SGHTA and FQGNSA. The CDR3 DNA is TGTGCCAGCGGGTTCTACGGTGGGACAGGACAAGAGACCCAGTACTTC. Protein: CASGFYGGTGQETQYF.

The chain uses TRBV27 and TRBJ1-5, with TRBD1 as a possible D gene (5 bases). The germline V gene encodes CDR1 MNHEY and CDR2 SMNVEV (reference sequence). The CDR3 runs to 14 residues. The V end was cut by 8 bases, the J end by 5 bases, with 16 bases between. This CDR3 reads CASRWGGSDQPQHF. Here the CDR3 DNA reads TGTGCCAGCCGTTGGGGGGGTTCTGATCAGCCCCAGCATTTT.

This chain joins TRBV5-1 and TRBJ1-1; 9 bases align to TRBD1. The germline V gene has CDR1 SGHRS and CDR2 YFSETQ. The CDR3 contains 15 residues. V lost 4 bases and J lost 1; bases outside the gene matches: 5. This CDR3 is CASSGQTGGNTEAFF. The CDR3 nucleotides read TGCGCCAGCAGCGGACAGACAGGGGGGAACACTGAAGCTTTCTTT.

The chain uses TRBV28 and TRBJ2-7, with TRBD2 matching over 8 bases. J was trimmed by 5 bases and V by 5 bases; bases with no gene match: 8. This CDR3 is built from 14 residues. Germline V lookup: CDR1 MDHEN, CDR2 SYDVKM. The DNA of the CDR3 is TGTGCCAGCAGTACTAAAGCGGGAGTGCACGAGCAGTACTTC. As protein: CASSTKAGVHEQYF.

J is TRBJ2-1 and V is TRBV7-2, with 15 bases matching TRBD2. The CDR3 totals 18 residues. V gave up 5 bases and J gave up 6 bases; unmatched junction bases: 11. Germline V gives CDR1 SGHTA, CDR2 FQGNSA. CDR3 in amino acids: CASSPLGLAGGGVNEQFF. The CDR3 DNA reads as TGTGCCAGCAGCCCCCTCGGACTAGCGGGAGGGGGGGTCAATGAGCAGTTCTTC.

The genes are TRBV19 and TRBJ1-1; D is unresolved. Per germline, CDR1 LNHDA and CDR2 SQIVND (reference sequence). The CDR3 is made up of 14 amino acids. With 5 bases removed from V and 4 bases from J, the gap between germline ends came to 14 bases. CDR3 residues: CASSASWGGTEAFF. CDR3 DNA sequence: TGTGCCAGTAGTGCCTCCTGGGGAGGCACTGAAGCTTTCTTT. The full variable domain, completed using reference TRBV19 and TRBJ1-1, is DGGITQSPKYLFRKEGQNVTLSCEQNLNHDAMYWYRQDPGQGLRLIYYSQIVNDFQKGDIAEGYSVSREKKESFPLTVTSAQKNPTAFYLCASSASWGGTEAFFGQGTRLTVV.

The rearrangement joins TRBV11-2 to TRBJ2-7; 7 bases are shared with TRBD2. The ends lost 3 bases at V and 4 bases at J; junction bases unmatched: 9. CDR1 is SGHAT, CDR2 FQNNGV, per germline. CDR3 length: 15 amino acids. CDR3 residues: CASSFGWLAVYEQYF. The DNA of the CDR3 is TGTGCCAGCAGCTTTGGTTGGCTAGCGGTTTACGAGCAGTACTTC.

The chain carries TRBV6-5 and TRBJ1-1; D gene ambiguous. Trimming took 6 bases from V and 9 from J, leaving 20 bases between them. The V gene's germline CDR1 is MNHEY and CDR2 SVGAGI. There are 14 residues in the CDR3. The CDR3, as DNA: TGTGCCAGCAGACAAGACTTTACAGCGGCGAAAGCTTTCTTT. As protein: CASRQDFTAAKAFF.

The chain couples TRBV9 to TRBJ1-4, with D perhaps TRBD1 (5 bases). The CDR3 spans 15 residues. Deletions cut 0 bases from V and 8 bases from J, with 14 bases between. Germline loops: CDR1 SGDLS, CDR2 YYNGEE. CDR3 sequence reads: CASSVALGEGEKLFF. The CDR3 nucleotides are TGTGCCAGCAGCGTAGCCCTCGGTGAGGGGGAAAAACTGTTTTTT.

The V and J genes are TRBV5-5 and TRBJ2-5; D is possibly TRBD1 (6 bases). The germline V gene has CDR1 SGHKS and CDR2 YYEKEE (reference sequence). This CDR3 is 13 amino acids long. Trimming cost V 4 bases and J 1 base, with 8 bases left between them. This CDR3 is CASSGTFQETQYF. For the CDR3, the DNA is TGTGCCAGCAGCGGGACATTCCAAGAGACCCAGTACTTC.

The chain couples TRBV30 to TRBJ1-1; no firm D call. Germline CDR1 GTSNPN, CDR2 SVGIG (reference sequence). CDR3 size: 10 residues. V lost 4 bases, J lost 6 bases, and 6 bases lay in between. For the CDR3, the DNA is TGTGCCTGGATTCGGTCTGAAGCTTTCTTT. This sequence encodes CAWIRSEAFF.

The chain has TRBV7-9 and TRBJ1-2, with no clear D. Germline loops: CDR1 SEHNR, CDR2 FQNEAQ (reference sequence). This CDR3 has 12 residues. Trimming took 5 bases from V and 7 from J, leaving 11 bases between them. The DNA for the CDR3 is TGTGCCAGCAGCCTTGACTTAAGTGGCTACACCTTC. Its translation is CASSLDLSGYTF.

The V call is TRBV15, the J call TRBJ2-7; perhaps TRBD2 as D (6 bases). Trimming left V 0 bases short and J 7 bases short, with 10 bases between. Germline CDR1 is LNHNV and CDR2 is YYDKDF (reference sequence). The CDR3 contains 13 residues. Here the CDR3 reads CATSRDPEGEQYF. DNA for the CDR3: TGTGCCACCAGCAGAGATCCGGAGGGGGAGCAGTACTTC. Variable domain in full (rest from reference TRBV15 and TRBJ2-7): DAMVIQNPRYQVTQFGKPVTLSCSQTLNHNVMYWYQQKSSQAPKLLFHYYDKDFNNEADTPDNFQSRRPNTSFCFLDIRSPGLGDTAMYLCATSRDPEGEQYFGPGTRLTVT.

V and J are TRBV5-8 and TRBJ2-7, with 13 nucleotides matching TRBD2. V lost 3 bases and J lost 3; bases outside the gene matches: 3. The CDR3 contains 15 residues. Germline CDR1 and CDR2: SGHTS and YDEGEE. Written as DNA, the CDR3 is TGTGCCAGCAGCTGGGGACTAGCGGGGCTCTACGAGCAGTACTTC. Translation gives CASSWGLAGLYEQYF.

The chain carries TRBV2 and TRBJ2-6; D possibly matches TRBD1 or TRBD2 (6 bases each). The V end lost 6 bases, the J end lost 3 bases, and 9 bases lay between the germline ends. CDR3 length: 14 amino acids. CDR1 is SNHLY, CDR2 FYNNEI, per germline. Here the CDR3 reads CASSGGFGANVLTF. In nucleotides, the CDR3 is TGTGCCAGCAGCGGGGGCTTTGGGGCCAACGTCCTGACTTTC. Drawing the rest from reference TRBV2 and TRBJ2-6, the complete variable domain is EPEVTQTPSHQVTQMGQEVILRCVPISNHLYFYWYRQILGQKVEFLVSFYNNEISEKSEIFDDQFSVERPDGSNFTLKIRSTKLEDSAMYFCASSGGFGANVLTFGAGSRLTVL.

This clone was counted only a few times. The chain joins TRBV4-2 to TRBJ2-2, with TRBD2 as a possible D gene (5 bases). The CDR3 runs 14 residues. The germline V and J ends were trimmed by 1 base and 4 bases, with 7 bases remaining between them. The germline gives CDR1 LGHNA, CDR2 YNFKEQ. Here the CDR3 reads CASSQVSVTGELFF. DNA for the CDR3: TGTGCCAGCAGCCAAGTTAGCGTCACCGGGGAGCTGTTTTTT.

The chain has TRBV14 and TRBJ1-1; D perhaps matches TRBD1 (5 bases). Germline values: CDR1 SGHDN, CDR2 FVKESK. The CDR3 is 13 residues long. V was cut by 1 base and J by 6 bases, with 9 bases left in between. CDR3 sequence reads: CASSQVRASEAFF. CDR3 DNA: TGTGCCAGCAGCCAAGTCAGGGCGTCTGAAGCTTTCTTT.

The chain links TRBV27 to TRBJ2-1; TRBD2 matches 14 bases. Germline values: CDR1 MNHEY, CDR2 SMNVEV (reference sequence). Trimming took 4 bases from V and 4 from J; bases not matched to a gene: 6. This CDR3 is 17 amino acids long. CDR3 in DNA: TGTGCCAGCAGTTCTCGACTAGCGGGAGGGGGTTACAATGAGCAGTTCTTC. It is translated as CASSSRLAGGGYNEQFF.

The gene calls are TRBV7-9 and TRBJ2-7; D tentatively fits TRBD1 or TRBD2 (5 bases each). Germline lookup yields CDR1 SEHNR and CDR2 FQNEAQ (reference sequence). The CDR3 covers 15 residues. V was trimmed by 5 bases and J by 4 bases, leaving 18 bases between them. In DNA, the CDR3 is TGTGCCAGCAGCCCGACGAGGGGAGTATTTTACGAGCAGTACTTC. Encoded protein: CASSPTRGVFYEQYF.

This clone is a singleton in its sample. The chain employs TRBV18 and TRBJ1-4; TRBD1 might be the D (5 bases). V was shortened by 2 bases and J by 7 bases, with 8 bases between the two germline ends. The germline V gene encodes CDR1 KGHSH and CDR2 LQKENI. The CDR3 sequence is 13 residues long. The CDR3 sequence: CASSPKRGEKLFF. The CDR3 DNA sequence: TGTGCCAGCTCACCAAAGAGGGGTGAAAAACTGTTTTTT. The variable domain in full, with the rest retrieved from reference TRBV18 and TRBJ1-4, is NAGVMQNPRHLVRRRGQEARLRCSPMKGHSHVYWYRQLPEEGLKFMVYLQKENIIDESGMPKERFSAEFPKEGPSILRIQQVVRGDSAAYFCASSPKRGEKLFFGSGTQLSVL.

The chain has TRBV18 and TRBJ2-2, with TRBD2 as a possible D gene (5 bases). The germline V gene encodes CDR1 KGHSH and CDR2 LQKENI. Trimming cost V 4 bases and J 4 bases, with 10 bases left between them. The CDR3 has 14 amino acids. In DNA, the CDR3 is TGTGCCAGCTCACAGAGGACTGGCACCGGGGAGCTGTTTTTT. The encoded protein is CASSQRTGTGELFF.

This clone was recorded once. This chain links TRBV7-2 with TRBJ2-1; TRBD2 agrees at 14 bases. CDR1 and CDR2 from the germline V gene are SGHTA and FQGNSA. V shed 4 bases, J shed 3 bases, and the junction held 2 bases outside the gene matches. CDR3 length: 16 residues. This CDR3 reads CASSWTSGRSYNEQFF. The CDR3 coding sequence is TGTGCCAGCAGCTGGACTAGCGGGAGGAGCTACAATGAGCAGTTCTTC. The entire variable domain, with the rest obtained from reference TRBV7-2 and TRBJ2-1, is as follows: GAGVSQSPSNKVTEKGKDVELRCDPISGHTALYWYRQSLGQGLEFLIYFQGNSAPDKSGLPSDRFSAERTGGSVSTLTIQRTQQEDSAVYLCASSWTSGRSYNEQFFGPGTRLTVL.